This T cell receptor beta chain was observed in a study of shared clonotypes between healthy human individuals. Study-level findings and limits: When naive CD4 clonotypes were compared across a handful of donors, roughly 4.9% were shared.

To note about this clone: Its target is not known. Other DNA sequences in this sample translate to the same CDR3.

CDR1 and CDR2 (germline): SGHRS, YFSETQ. V lost 4 bases, J lost 3 bases, and 13 bases lay in between. The CDR3 length is 15 residues. Produced via immunoSEQ multiplex PCR; TCRdb's table is partial and in-frame only. The top ten hold about 0.41% of the sample, which has some 2,500,000 clones, 85% to 95% seen once. This chain uses TRBV5-1 with TRBJ2-2; a possible D gene is TRBD1 (6 bases). The source of this sequence is a man between 18 and 35 years old in good health. Some clones in this sample may be carry-over from other donors' samples. The sequenced sample consisted of naive CD4+ T cells from PBMCs. Subset described: CD45RA+ positively selected. The CDR3 reads CASSPGTRDTGELFF. The CDR3 bases are TGCGCCAGCAGCCCCGGGACACGAGACACCGGGGAGCTGTTTTTT.